The T cell receptor beta chain described here comes from a study of shared T cell receptors in the human thymus. Assay used: immunoSEQ multiplex PCR; TCRdb lists only in-frame clones, some missing. The sample consists of 63,000 or so clones, 90% to 95% of them appearing once. The germline V gene encodes CDR1 MNHEY and CDR2 SMNVEV (reference sequence). The CDR3 runs to 16 residues. V was pared by 3 bases and J by 0 bases, with 11 bases between. The specimen sequenced was thymocytes. The chain couples TRBV27 to TRBJ2-2, with D uncertain. The TCR originated in a human donor. Written as DNA, the CDR3 is TGTGCCAGCAGTTTTGAACCATCCGCGAACACCGGGGAGCTGTTTTTT. It translates to CASSFEPSANTGELFF.